This entry lists 4 T cell receptor beta chains sequenced from one sample in a study of blood T cell repertoires in COVID-19. Clones were read by immunoSEQ multiplex PCR, and TCRdb kept only the in-frame ones, dropping some. The table includes approximately 250,000 clones, nearly 95% detected once. The sequenced sample was peripheral blood. The receptors were gathered from a man aged 30-40 years with COVID-19, enrolled during active disease.

The gene calls are TRBV21-1 and TRBJ2-3; TRBD2 was called by the table and not checked on the DNA. TRBV21-1 is an annotated pseudogene. The CDR3 consists of 17 residues. The CDR3 loop reads CASSNGTSGGITDTQYF. The CDR3, as DNA: TGTGCCAGCAGCAATGGGACTAGCGGGGGGATCACAGATACGCAGTATTTT.

This chain connects TRBV11-2 to TRBJ2-2, with 15 bases fitting TRBD2. Germline CDR1 is SGHAT and CDR2 is FQNNGV. This CDR3 is built from 18 residues. V gave up 5 bases and J gave up 3 bases; unmatched junction bases: 7. This CDR3 reads CASSRTSGGAIDTGELFF. As DNA, the CDR3 is TGTGCCAGCAGCCGGACTAGCGGGGGGGCCATTGACACCGGGGAGCTGTTTTTT.

This clone is a singleton in its sample. The chain combines TRBV4-1 with TRBJ2-7, with TRBD1 matching over 10 bases. The CDR3 loop spans 16 amino acids. Germline V gene data show CDR1 as MGHRA and CDR2 as YSYEKL. V was clipped by 4 bases and J by 5 bases; unmatched bases: 11. The CDR3: CASSPRRQGANHEQYF. The CDR3 DNA follows: TGCGCCAGCAGCCCACGCAGACAGGGGGCTAATCACGAGCAGTACTTC.

The CDR3 bases are TGTGCCAGCCGCCGGGACACCCATGGCGAGCAGTACTTC. Translated: CASRRDTHGEQYF. This chain links TRBV6-2 or TRBV6-3 with TRBJ2-7; a possible D gene is TRBD1 (6 bases). Trimming shortened V by 8 bases and J by 6 bases, and 17 bases separated the two germline ends. Germline CDR1 reads MNHEY; CDR2 reads SVGEGT. The CDR3 loop spans 13 amino acids.